Below are 4 T cell receptor beta chains sequenced from a single sample in a study of technical replicates of blood from several donors. TCRdb's table, derived via immunoSEQ multiplex PCR, lists solely in-frame clones and lacks some. The sample consists of over 60,000 clones, roughly 93% of them appearing once. The source material was T cells isolated from PBMCs. The source of these receptors is a human donor in good health.

The CDR3 region is CASSVVAGETQYF. The CDR3 DNA follows: TGTGCCAGCAGCGTAGTGGCAGGGGAGACCCAGTACTTC. This chain joins TRBV9 and TRBJ2-5; D may be TRBD1 (5 bases). The V gene lost 0 bases and the J gene lost 5 bases, with 8 bases spanning the gap. The CDR3 spans 13 residues. Germline CDR1 is SGDLS and CDR2 is YYNGEE.

The chain carries TRBV2 and TRBJ2-5, with D tentatively TRBD2 (5 bases). The germline V gene encodes CDR1 SNHLY and CDR2 FYNNEI. With 2 bases removed from V and 3 bases from J, the gap between germline ends came to 7 bases. CDR3 length: 13 residues. The CDR3 sequence is CASSEYGKETQYF. Written as DNA, the CDR3 is TGTGCCAGCAGTGAATACGGGAAAGAGACCCAGTACTTC.

The V call is TRBV6-5, the J call TRBJ2-5; 8 bases are a match to TRBD1. Per germline, CDR1 MNHEY and CDR2 SVGAGI. This CDR3 is built from 11 residues. CDR3 coding DNA: TGTGCTACGAGTACAGGGGGGAACCAGTACTTC. Amino acids: CATSTGGNQYF.

J is TRBJ2-2 and V is TRBV5-1; D gene uncertain. CDR3 length: 15 amino acids. Trimming pared 1 base from V and 5 bases from J, leaving 12 bases between. CDR1 and CDR2 from the germline V gene are SGHRS and YFSETQ. CDR3 sequence reads: CASSLIGAYTGELFF. CDR3 in DNA: TGCGCCAGCAGCTTGATAGGAGCTTATACCGGGGAGCTGTTTTTT. The full variable domain, its missing parts supplied by reference TRBV5-1 and TRBJ2-2, is KAGVTQTPRYLIKTRGQQVTLSCSPISGHRSVSWYQQTPGQGLQFLFEYFSETQRNKGNFPGRFSGRQFSNSRSEMNVSTLELGDSALYLCASSLIGAYTGELFFGEGSRLTVL.